This T cell receptor beta chain originates from a study of T cells in Graves' hyperthyroidism and ophthalmopathy. Study-wide findings and caveats: Expanded thyroid clonotypes (above 0.001) were mostly also found in blood. The model's output predicted ophthalmopathy at a median of 6.5 months prior to onset.

Amplification yielded TCR beta CDR3 regions, with RNA transcripts as the source. RT-PCR in the first round (using the HTBI primer set) targeted the TCR CDR3. TCRdb called the multiplex PCR reads again in MiXCR, with one record for every CDR3 protein. The profile shows more than 550,000 distinct CDR3 sequences, nearly 45% of them singletons. Regarding this clonotype: Its target is unknown. A junction end diverges from the germline sequence, so it may reflect a read error.

This CDR3 has 15 residues. Germline V gene sequence: CDR1 DFQATT, CDR2 SNEGSKA (reference sequence). The rearrangement links TRBV20-1 to TRBJ2-2, with a tentative D call TRBD1 (5 bases). The sequenced material came from peripheral blood or thyroid tissue (not recorded which). This receptor was taken from an adult man with Graves' disease, either hyperthyroidism or ophthalmopathy (not recorded which). Here the CDR3 reads CRARGQGRYTGELFF. The CDR3 DNA reads TGCAGAGCTAGAGGCCAGGGTCGGTACACCGGGGAGCTGTTTTTT.